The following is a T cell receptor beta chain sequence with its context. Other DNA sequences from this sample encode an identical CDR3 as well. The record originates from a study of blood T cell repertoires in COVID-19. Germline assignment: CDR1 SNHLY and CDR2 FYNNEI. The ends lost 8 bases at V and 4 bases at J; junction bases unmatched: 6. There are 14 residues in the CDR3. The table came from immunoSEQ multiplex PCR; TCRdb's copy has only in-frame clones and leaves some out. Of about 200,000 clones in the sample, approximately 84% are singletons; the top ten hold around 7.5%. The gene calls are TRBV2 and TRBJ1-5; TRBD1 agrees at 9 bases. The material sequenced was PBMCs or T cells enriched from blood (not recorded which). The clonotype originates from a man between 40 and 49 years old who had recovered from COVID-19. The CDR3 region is CASDPGQGNQPQHF. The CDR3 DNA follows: TGTGCCAGCGATCCGGGACAGGGAAATCAGCCCCAGCATTTT.